This T cell receptor (beta chain) comes out of a study of a mutant IDH1 vaccine in newly diagnosed glioma. Study information: A roughly 62% male, about 40% female split and a mean age of about 40 years characterized treated patients.

The CDR3 contains 17 residues. The ends lost 3 bases at V and 0 bases at J; junction bases unmatched: 8. Germline-derived CDR1 and CDR2 are SGHDN and FVKESK. General observations from the study: Whatever changes occurred in top peripheral T cell clonotypes seemed unrelated to pseudoprogression.

Comments on this clone: Its antigen remains unidentified.

TCRdb keeps only in-frame clones here, not all; method: immunoSEQ multiplex PCR. The top ten hold roughly 1.4% of the sample, which has approximately 50,000 clones, about nine tenths seen once. The time point is: week 23, last vaccination. What each vaccine dose contained was 300 ug of mutant IDH1 20-mer peptide, accompanied by topical imiquimod. V usage is TRBV14 and J usage is TRBJ1-5; 7 bases are shared with TRBD1. The sequence derives from a middle-aged man with glioma. The sequences come from PBMCs, collected from a glioma patient whose treatment included an IDH1 peptide vaccine. CDR3 nucleotide sequence: TGTGCCAGCAGCCAGGACAGGAGCAAATATAGCAATCAGCCCCAGCATTTT. This codes for CASSQDRSKYSNQPQHF. Based on the CDR3 plus reference TRBV14 and TRBJ1-5, the full variable domain is EAGVTQFPSHSVIEKGQTVTLRCDPISGHDNLYWYRRVMGKEIKFLLHFVKESKQDESGMPNNRFLAERTGGTYSTLKVQPAELEDSGVYFCASSQDRSKYSNQPQHFGDGTRLSIL.